A selection of T cell receptor beta chains follows, all from one sample in a study of shared clonotypes between healthy human individuals. Only in-frame clones appear in the TCRdb table, and some are missing; sequencing was by immunoSEQ multiplex PCR. The sample holds approximately 1,500,000 clones, approximately 98% seen once. Sequencing used naive CD4+ T cells sorted from blood. The receptors here all came from a man in his thirties or forties in good health. The CDR3 runs from the conserved cysteine through the conserved F or W. D genes are given only for firm matches. A row's size may be missing; if present it is once, few, many or a size class.

clone_size d_call j_call cdr3_length v_call cdr3_aa cdr3_nt
NA TRBD1 TRBJ1-5 16 TRBV4-1 CASSQESGQRGQPQHF TGCGCCAGCAGCCAAGAATCGGGACAGCGAGGTCAGCCCCAGCATTTT
NA NA TRBJ2-5 15 TRBV5-5 CASSPAEGRKETQYF TGTGCCAGCAGCCCTGCAGAGGGTAGAAAGGAGACCCAGTACTTC
NA NA TRBJ2-6 17 TRBV5-1 CASSLEGPSSGANVLTF TGCGCCAGCAGCTTGGAGGGGCCGAGCTCTGGGGCCAACGTCCTGACTTTC
once TRBD2 TRBJ2-5 17 TRBV5-1 CASSSTRLAGGPGDQYF TGCGCCAGCAGCTCGACAAGACTAGCGGGAGGGCCGGGAGACCAATACTTC
NA TRBD1 TRBJ1-1 14 TRBV6-4 CASRVDRAATEAFF TGTGCCAGCAGGGTTGACAGGGCGGCCACTGAAGCTTTCTTT
NA NA TRBJ1-3 13 TRBV4-3 CASSQDSDNTIYF TGCGCCAGCAGCCAAGATTCGGACAACACCATATATTTT
NA NA TRBJ2-7 13 TRBV4-1 CASSPGRLGEQYF TGCGCCAGCAGCCCGGGACGCCTTGGCGAGCAGTACTTC
once NA TRBJ1-1 14 TRBV2 CASRARAMNTEAFF TGTGCCAGCCGCGCGAGGGCCATGAACACTGAAGCTTTCTTT
NA TRBD1 TRBJ2-2 16 TRBV5-1 CASSVTGGSNTGELFF TGCGCCAGCAGCGTGACAGGGGGGTCGAACACCGGGGAGCTGTTTTTT
once NA TRBJ2-3 11 TRBV18 CASSPKNTQYF TGTGCCAGCTCACCAAAAAATACGCAGTATTTT
NA TRBD1 TRBJ2-7 16 TRBV13 CASSLGPAGGPYEQYF TGTGCCAGCAGCTTAGGTCCGGCAGGGGGTCCCTACGAGCAGTACTTC
NA NA TRBJ2-7 15 TRBV5-1 CASSPRFGQSYEQYF TGCGCCAGCAGCCCCCGGTTCGGACAGTCCTACGAGCAGTACTTC
NA NA TRBJ2-7 13 TRBV4-1 CASSQKIYYEQYF TGCGCCAGCAGCCAAAAGATCTACTACGAGCAGTACTTC
NA TRBD2 TRBJ2-7 18 TRBV27 CASSSLTGLAGVLFEQYF TGTGCCAGCAGTTCCCTTACGGGACTAGCGGGAGTCCTATTCGAGCAGTACTTC
NA NA TRBJ2-1 14 TRBV15 CATSRFTTAGEQFF TGTGCCACCAGCAGATTTACGACTGCCGGTGAGCAGTTCTTC
NA NA TRBJ2-1 13 TRBV27 CATPRGPNGEQFF TGTGCCACCCCCCGGGGCCCCAATGGTGAGCAGTTCTTC
NA NA TRBJ2-1 15 TRBV28 CASSSAATGLGEQFF TGTGCCAGCAGTTCGGCGGCTACTGGGCTAGGGGAGCAGTTCTTC
NA NA TRBJ2-1 15 TRBV7-2 CASTFLGGTYNEQFF TGTGCCAGCACCTTCCTTGGAGGAACCTACAATGAGCAGTTCTTC
NA NA TRBJ1-1 15 TRBV4-1 CASSNREGGGTEAFF TGCGCCAGCAGCAACCGGGAGGGGGGTGGCACTGAAGCTTTCTTT
NA TRBD1 TRBJ2-1 18 TRBV27 CASSFIRGQGAAYNEQFF TGTGCCAGCAGTTTCATACGGGGACAGGGGGCAGCCTACAATGAGCAGTTCTTC
once TRBD1 TRBJ2-7 14 TRBV11-2 CASSFGTGSYEQYF TGTGCCAGCAGCTTCGGGACAGGGTCCTACGAGCAGTACTTC
NA TRBD2 TRBJ2-3 16 TRBV5-1 CASRPPLAGSTDTQYF TGCGCCAGTAGGCCCCCCCTAGCGGGGAGCACAGATACGCAGTATTTT
NA NA TRBJ1-5 14 TRBV6-1 CASSWGGGNQPQHF TGTGCCAGCAGTTGGGGAGGGGGCAATCAGCCCCAGCATTTT
NA TRBD1 TRBJ2-3 14 TRBV7-2 CASSARQGSDTQYF TGTGCCAGCAGCGCAAGACAGGGATCGGATACGCAGTATTTT
NA TRBD1 TRBJ2-2 13 TRBV25-1 CASSETGDGELFF TGTGCCAGCAGTGAGACAGGGGACGGGGAGCTGTTTTTT
NA TRBD1 TRBJ2-5 11 TRBV18 CASGQGETQYF TGTGCCAGCGGACAGGGAGAGACCCAGTACTTC
NA NA TRBJ1-3 15 TRBV5-1 CASSLGTASGNTIYF TGCGCCAGCAGCTTGGGGACAGCCTCTGGAAACACCATATATTTT
NA TRBD1 TRBJ2-3 19 TRBV5-1 CASSLTRQGGRISTDTQYF TGCGCCAGCAGCCTAACCCGACAGGGTGGACGCATAAGCACAGATACGCAGTATTTT
NA TRBD1 TRBJ2-2 15 TRBV28 CASSPWDRFTGELFF TGTGCCAGCAGTCCTTGGGACAGGTTCACCGGGGAGCTGTTTTTT
NA NA TRBJ1-4 15 TRBV5-4 CASSQDIGVNEKLFF TGTGCCAGCAGCCAGGATATCGGCGTTAATGAAAAACTGTTTTTT
NA NA TRBJ1-2 14 TRBV6-5 CASSRPGSPYGYTF TGTGCCAGCAGCAGGCCAGGGAGTCCCTATGGCTACACCTTC
NA NA TRBJ1-2 14 TRBV6-1 CASSERVGSYGYTF TGTGCCAGCAGTGAAAGGGTCGGATCCTATGGCTACACCTTC
NA NA TRBJ1-2 14 TRBV16 CASSQSRGESGYTF TGTGCCAGCAGCCAATCGAGGGGGGAAAGTGGCTACACCTTC
NA TRBD1 TRBJ1-2 15 TRBV5-1 CASSPRQGLNYGYTF TGCGCCAGCAGCCCAAGACAGGGTTTGAACTATGGCTACACCTTC
NA NA TRBJ2-1 12 TRBV18 CASSFDQTEQFF TGTGCCAGCTCATTCGACCAGACGGAGCAGTTCTTC
NA NA TRBJ1-3 14 TRBV6-1 CASSETGDGNTIYF TGTGCCAGCAGTGAAACGGGTGATGGAAACACCATATATTTT
NA NA TRBJ2-7 13 TRBV27 CASSLGLAYEQYF TGTGCCAGCAGTTTAGGGTTAGCTTACGAGCAGTACTTC
NA TRBD2 TRBJ2-7 15 TRBV27 CASSAASGRTYEQYF TGTGCCAGCAGTGCCGCCAGCGGGAGGACTTACGAGCAGTACTTC
NA TRBD1 TRBJ1-1 14 TRBV5-1 CASSFADRVTEAFF TGCGCCAGCAGCTTCGCGGACAGGGTCACTGAAGCTTTCTTT
NA TRBD2 TRBJ2-7 13 TRBV6-5 CASSQRGRYEQYF TGTGCCAGCAGCCAGCGGGGACGGTACGAGCAGTACTTC